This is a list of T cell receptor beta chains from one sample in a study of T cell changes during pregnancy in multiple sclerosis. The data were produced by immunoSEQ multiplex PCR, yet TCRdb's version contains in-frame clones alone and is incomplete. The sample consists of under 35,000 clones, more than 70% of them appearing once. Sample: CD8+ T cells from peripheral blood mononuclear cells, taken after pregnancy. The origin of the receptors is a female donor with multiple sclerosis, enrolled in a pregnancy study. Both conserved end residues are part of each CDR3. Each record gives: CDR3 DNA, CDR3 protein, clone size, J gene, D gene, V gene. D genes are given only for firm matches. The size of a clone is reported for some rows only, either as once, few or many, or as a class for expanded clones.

cdr3_nt: TGTGCCAGCAGCTTACGTGGGGACAACGAGCAGTACTTC
cdr3_aa: CASSLRGDNEQYF
clone_size: NA
j_call: TRBJ2-7
d_call: NA
v_call: TRBV11-3

cdr3_nt: TGTGCCACCAGCAGAGAACAGGGAGGGGGGGAGACCCAGTACTTC
cdr3_aa: CATSREQGGGETQYF
clone_size: NA
j_call: TRBJ2-5
d_call: NA
v_call: TRBV15

cdr3_nt: TGTGCCAGCAGCGCCACCGGACAGGGTGCGCACAATGAGCAGTTCTTC
cdr3_aa: CASSATGQGAHNEQFF
clone_size: NA
j_call: TRBJ2-1
d_call: TRBD1
v_call: TRBV9

cdr3_nt: TGTGCCAGTAGTATAGATTTAGAGAATGAGCAGTTCTTC
cdr3_aa: CASSIDLENEQFF
clone_size: once
j_call: TRBJ2-1
d_call: NA
v_call: TRBV19

cdr3_nt: TGTGCCAGCAGTGAGACGACAGCCATATATGGCTACACCTTC
cdr3_aa: CASSETTAIYGYTF
clone_size: NA
j_call: TRBJ1-2
d_call: NA
v_call: TRBV2

cdr3_nt: TGTGCCAGTACCGACAGGGGATTGAGCACAGATACGCAGTATTTT
cdr3_aa: CASTDRGLSTDTQYF
clone_size: NA
j_call: TRBJ2-3
d_call: TRBD1
v_call: TRBV19

cdr3_nt: TGCAGCGTACGGACAGGGTTCTCTGGAAACACCATATATTTT
cdr3_aa: CSVRTGFSGNTIYF
clone_size: NA
j_call: TRBJ1-3
d_call: TRBD1
v_call: TRBV29-1

cdr3_nt: TGTGCCAGCAGCTTGTGGGGCGGAACGACTGAAGCTTTCTTT
cdr3_aa: CASSLWGGTTEAFF
clone_size: NA
j_call: TRBJ1-1
d_call: NA
v_call: TRBV5-6

cdr3_nt: TGTGCCACCCTTGGGCTCGGGGTGGACCCCTACAATGAGCAGTTCTTC
cdr3_aa: CATLGLGVDPYNEQFF
clone_size: NA
j_call: TRBJ2-1
d_call: NA
v_call: TRBV19

cdr3_nt: TGTGCCAGCAGTGAAGGGCCTGCTGGCACAGATACGCAGTATTTT
cdr3_aa: CASSEGPAGTDTQYF
clone_size: NA
j_call: TRBJ2-3
d_call: NA
v_call: TRBV2

cdr3_nt: TGTGCCAGCAGTCCGGGACTCTCCTACAATGAGCAGTTCTTC
cdr3_aa: CASSPGLSYNEQFF
clone_size: NA
j_call: TRBJ2-1
d_call: NA
v_call: TRBV2

cdr3_nt: TGTGCCAGTAGTATTTTCAGGCATAGCAATCAGCCCCAGCATTTT
cdr3_aa: CASSIFRHSNQPQHF
clone_size: NA
j_call: TRBJ1-5
d_call: NA
v_call: TRBV19

cdr3_nt: TGTGCCAGCAGCTGGGGACGGACAGGGCCCTTGAATGAGCAGTTCTTC
cdr3_aa: CASSWGRTGPLNEQFF
clone_size: NA
j_call: TRBJ2-1
d_call: TRBD1
v_call: TRBV5-6

cdr3_nt: TGTGCCAGCAGTTACTCGACCGGGGGGGTATACGAGCAGTACTTC
cdr3_aa: CASSYSTGGVYEQYF
clone_size: once
j_call: TRBJ2-7
d_call: TRBD2
v_call: TRBV6-6

cdr3_nt: TGTGCCAGCAGTTACCCCTCGGGGTCTGAAGCTTTCTTT
cdr3_aa: CASSYPSGSEAFF
clone_size: NA
j_call: TRBJ1-1
d_call: NA
v_call: TRBV6-5

cdr3_nt: TGTGCCAGCAGCCCTAGGGGAGGCCCTATCAACCAAGAGACCCAGTACTTC
cdr3_aa: CASSPRGGPINQETQYF
clone_size: NA
j_call: TRBJ2-5
d_call: NA
v_call: TRBV9

cdr3_nt: TGTGCCAGCAGCCTATGGGGGGGATTGAACACTGAAGCTTTCTTT
cdr3_aa: CASSLWGGLNTEAFF
clone_size: NA
j_call: TRBJ1-1
d_call: NA
v_call: TRBV13

cdr3_nt: TGTGCCAGCAGCGACAGGGGAACTGGGGCCAACGTCCTGACTTTC
cdr3_aa: CASSDRGTGANVLTF
clone_size: NA
j_call: TRBJ2-6
d_call: TRBD1
v_call: TRBV6-1

cdr3_nt: TGTGCCAGCAGCGAAGGAGGGGATAATGGCTACACCTTC
cdr3_aa: CASSEGGDNGYTF
clone_size: once
j_call: TRBJ1-2
d_call: NA
v_call: TRBV7-9

cdr3_nt: TGTGCCAGCAGTGAGCACGTCACCCCTCGACAGGGAAACACTGAAGCTTTCTTT
cdr3_aa: CASSEHVTPRQGNTEAFF
clone_size: NA
j_call: TRBJ1-1
d_call: TRBD1
v_call: TRBV6-4

cdr3_nt: TGTGCCATCAGTGAGACAGGTTGGCGTTACGCTGAAGCTTTCTTT
cdr3_aa: CAISETGWRYAEAFF
clone_size: NA
j_call: TRBJ1-1
d_call: NA
v_call: TRBV10-3

cdr3_nt: TGTGCCAGTAGTATAGCCCCGGGGAGCTACGAGCAGTACTTC
cdr3_aa: CASSIAPGSYEQYF
clone_size: NA
j_call: TRBJ2-7
d_call: NA
v_call: TRBV19

cdr3_nt: TGTGCCTGGAGTGTACAGGGGTACACTGAAGCTTTCTTT
cdr3_aa: CAWSVQGYTEAFF
clone_size: NA
j_call: TRBJ1-1
d_call: TRBD1
v_call: TRBV30

cdr3_nt: TGTGCCAGCAGTCCTGTCGGGGAGAGCTCCTACGAGCAGTACTTC
cdr3_aa: CASSPVGESSYEQYF
clone_size: NA
j_call: TRBJ2-7
d_call: NA
v_call: TRBV7-8

cdr3_nt: TGTGCCAGCAGTTCGTCAGGAGGGATGGTCTACGAGCAGTACTTC
cdr3_aa: CASSSSGGMVYEQYF
clone_size: NA
j_call: TRBJ2-7
d_call: NA
v_call: TRBV27

cdr3_nt: TGTGCCAGCAGCTTAATAGGACTGGGAGATACGCAGTATTTT
cdr3_aa: CASSLIGLGDTQYF
clone_size: NA
j_call: TRBJ2-3
d_call: NA
v_call: TRBV7-2

cdr3_nt: TGTGCCAGCAGTACTAGCGGGGACACCGGGGAGCTGTTTTTT
cdr3_aa: CASSTSGDTGELFF
clone_size: once
j_call: TRBJ2-2
d_call: TRBD2
v_call: TRBV25-1

cdr3_nt: TGTGCCTGGACTAGCGGGGTTGGGGCCAACGTCCTGACTTTC
cdr3_aa: CAWTSGVGANVLTF
clone_size: NA
j_call: TRBJ2-6
d_call: TRBD2
v_call: TRBV30

cdr3_nt: TGTGCCAGTAGTGGGACAGGGGGCGCGAATCAGCCCCAGCATTTT
cdr3_aa: CASSGTGGANQPQHF
clone_size: once
j_call: TRBJ1-5
d_call: TRBD1
v_call: TRBV19

cdr3_nt: TGTGCCAGCAGTGAAAAGTTATGGGTTTGGACAGGTATTTTGAATCAGCCCCAGCATTTT
cdr3_aa: CASSEKLWVWTGILNQPQHF
clone_size: NA
j_call: TRBJ1-5
d_call: TRBD1
v_call: TRBV6-1

cdr3_nt: TGTGCCAGCAGTTATTTAACTAGCGGGGACCACACAGATACGCAGTATTTT
cdr3_aa: CASSYLTSGDHTDTQYF
clone_size: NA
j_call: TRBJ2-3
d_call: TRBD2
v_call: TRBV5-6

cdr3_nt: TGTGCCTGGAAGGGCAGGGGGACGGACACCGGGGAGCTGTTTTTT
cdr3_aa: CAWKGRGTDTGELFF
clone_size: NA
j_call: TRBJ2-2
d_call: TRBD1
v_call: TRBV30

cdr3_nt: TGTGCCACGGGGGGGAGCTTGAACACTGAAGCTTTCTTT
cdr3_aa: CATGGSLNTEAFF
clone_size: once
j_call: TRBJ1-1
d_call: NA
v_call: TRBV10-3

cdr3_nt: TGTGCCAGCGGCTATAGCGGCTTCGATAAAGGTTCCTACAATGAGCAGTTCTTC
cdr3_aa: CASGYSGFDKGSYNEQFF
clone_size: NA
j_call: TRBJ2-1
d_call: NA
v_call: TRBV2

cdr3_nt: TGTGCCAGCTCACCACAGGCAGGCTCTGCAACTAATGAAAAACTGTTTTTT
cdr3_aa: CASSPQAGSATNEKLFF
clone_size: NA
j_call: TRBJ1-4
d_call: NA
v_call: TRBV18

cdr3_nt: TGCGCCAGCAGCCAATCGGACTTAGTCCCCTACGAGCAGTACTTC
cdr3_aa: CASSQSDLVPYEQYF
clone_size: NA
j_call: TRBJ2-7
d_call: NA
v_call: TRBV4-1

cdr3_nt: TGTGCCAGCAGTTTCGGACAGGAGAACACTGAAGCTTTCTTT
cdr3_aa: CASSFGQENTEAFF
clone_size: once
j_call: TRBJ1-1
d_call: TRBD1
v_call: TRBV27

cdr3_nt: TGTGCCAGCAGCTACGGTCGGGGGGACGAAGCTTTCTTT
cdr3_aa: CASSYGRGDEAFF
clone_size: NA
j_call: TRBJ1-1
d_call: NA
v_call: TRBV7-2

cdr3_nt: TGTGCCAGCAGTTTCATCCTCGAAGGGGGCCTCTACAATGAGCAGTTCTTC
cdr3_aa: CASSFILEGGLYNEQFF
clone_size: NA
j_call: TRBJ2-1
d_call: TRBD1
v_call: TRBV28

cdr3_nt: TGTGCCAGCAGCTTGGGCGCAAATGAGCAGTTCTTC
cdr3_aa: CASSLGANEQFF
clone_size: NA
j_call: TRBJ2-1
d_call: NA
v_call: TRBV7-9

cdr3_nt: TGTGCCAGCAGCTCTCGGACTAGTTGGGGCACAGATACGCAGTATTTT
cdr3_aa: CASSSRTSWGTDTQYF
clone_size: NA
j_call: TRBJ2-3
d_call: TRBD2
v_call: TRBV7-9

cdr3_nt: TGTGCCACCAGCAGAGAGGGCAGGAGCACAGATACGCAGTATTTT
cdr3_aa: CATSREGRSTDTQYF
clone_size: NA
j_call: TRBJ2-3
d_call: NA
v_call: TRBV15

cdr3_nt: TGTGCCAGCAATTTCCGGGACTCCTACGAGCAGTACTTC
cdr3_aa: CASNFRDSYEQYF
clone_size: NA
j_call: TRBJ2-7
d_call: NA
v_call: TRBV2

cdr3_nt: TGTGCCAGCAGCTCCCGGTGGCTAGCGGGGGTAAGCACAGATACGCAGTATTTT
cdr3_aa: CASSSRWLAGVSTDTQYF
clone_size: NA
j_call: TRBJ2-3
d_call: TRBD2
v_call: TRBV13

cdr3_nt: TGTGCCAGCAGTACGGGACGGGAGGTCGGTCCCCTCCACTTT
cdr3_aa: CASSTGREVGPLHF
clone_size: NA
j_call: TRBJ1-6
d_call: NA
v_call: TRBV28

cdr3_nt: TGTGCCAGCAGCCAAGACAGGCGGGTTGGGGACATTCAGTACTTC
cdr3_aa: CASSQDRRVGDIQYF
clone_size: NA
j_call: TRBJ2-4
d_call: NA
v_call: TRBV4-2

cdr3_nt: TGTGCCAGCAGCCCAGGGGACAGAGCCTACGAGCAGTACTTC
cdr3_aa: CASSPGDRAYEQYF
clone_size: NA
j_call: TRBJ2-7
d_call: TRBD1
v_call: TRBV9

cdr3_nt: TGTGCCAGCAGCACGGGGGGGACAGCAACCCCTAAGGAGTACTTC
cdr3_aa: CASSTGGTATPKEYF
clone_size: NA
j_call: TRBJ2-7
d_call: NA
v_call: TRBV5-4

cdr3_nt: TGTGCCAGCAGCGTAGAGATGGGGAGTCTGTACAATGAGCAGTTCTTC
cdr3_aa: CASSVEMGSLYNEQFF
clone_size: once
j_call: TRBJ2-1
d_call: NA
v_call: TRBV9

cdr3_nt: TGCGCCAGCAGCGCCAGGGGAGATACGCAGTATTTT
cdr3_aa: CASSARGDTQYF
clone_size: NA
j_call: TRBJ2-3
d_call: NA
v_call: TRBV5-1

cdr3_nt: TGTGCCTGGGTGACAGTTACTGAAGCTTTCTTT
cdr3_aa: CAWVTVTEAFF
clone_size: few
j_call: TRBJ1-1
d_call: NA
v_call: TRBV30

cdr3_nt: TGTGCCAGCAGCGCAATCGGGAACCCTGAAGCTTTCTTT
cdr3_aa: CASSAIGNPEAFF
clone_size: few
j_call: TRBJ1-1
d_call: NA
v_call: TRBV5-6

cdr3_nt: TGTGCCAGCAGTGCAACTAATGAGCAGTTCTTC
cdr3_aa: CASSATNEQFF
clone_size: NA
j_call: TRBJ2-1
d_call: NA
v_call: TRBV2

cdr3_nt: TGTGCCAGCAGTGAACAGGATAATTCACCCCTCCACTTT
cdr3_aa: CASSEQDNSPLHF
clone_size: NA
j_call: TRBJ1-6
d_call: NA
v_call: TRBV6-5

cdr3_nt: TGTGCCAGCAGCCTGCCCTCACAACTAGCGCCTTCCTACAATGAGCAGTTCTTC
cdr3_aa: CASSLPSQLAPSYNEQFF
clone_size: NA
j_call: TRBJ2-1
d_call: TRBD2
v_call: TRBV7-8